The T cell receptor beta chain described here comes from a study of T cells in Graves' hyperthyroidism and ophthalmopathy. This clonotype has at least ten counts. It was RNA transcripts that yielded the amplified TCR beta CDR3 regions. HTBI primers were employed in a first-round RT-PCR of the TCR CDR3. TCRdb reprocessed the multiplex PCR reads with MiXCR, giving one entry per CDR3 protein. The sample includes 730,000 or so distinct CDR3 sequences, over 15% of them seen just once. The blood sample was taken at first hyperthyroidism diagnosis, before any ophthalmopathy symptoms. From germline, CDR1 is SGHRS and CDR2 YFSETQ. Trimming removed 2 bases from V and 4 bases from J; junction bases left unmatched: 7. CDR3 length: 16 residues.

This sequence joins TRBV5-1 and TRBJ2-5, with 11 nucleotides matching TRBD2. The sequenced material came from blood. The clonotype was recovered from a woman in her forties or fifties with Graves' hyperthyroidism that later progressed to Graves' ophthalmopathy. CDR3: CASSFTSGGGTETQYF. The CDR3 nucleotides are TGCGCCAGCAGCTTTACTAGCGGGGGAGGCACAGAGACCCAGTACTTC.